These T cell receptor beta chains were read from a single sample in a study of identical twins. TCRdb re-derived calls from the 5' RACE reads in MiXCR, one entry per CDR3 protein. The table records approximately 630,000 distinct CDR3 sequences, just over 7% of them present only once. Another study also made use of these data, one on yellow fever vaccine responses in identical twins.

The sample was PBMCs. These receptors all stem from a woman younger than 30 in good health. CDR3s include the opening cysteine and the closing phenylalanine or tryptophan. D genes are given only for firm matches. Clone size is stated in some rows and not others, as once, few, many or a class when expanded.

v_gene	abundance	j_gene	d_gene	CDR3aa	CDR3nt
TRBV12-3/TRBV12-4	many	TRBJ1-5	NA	CASSFRRSPNQPQHF	TGTGCCAGCAGTTTTCGGCGATCTCCCAATCAGCCCCAGCATTTT
TRBV21-1	many	TRBJ2-1	NA	CASSQGDPGLAGPSSYNEQFF	TGTGCCAGCAGCCAGGGGGATCCGGGACTAGCGGGCCCTAGCTCCTACAATGAGCAGTTCTTC
TRBV15	few	TRBJ1-3	NA	CATSRDRTSGNTIYF	TGTGCCACCAGCAGAGACAGGACAAGCGGAAACACCATATATTTT
TRBV12-3/TRBV12-4	many	TRBJ1-5	NA	CASSLDSGSQPQHF	TGTGCCAGCAGTTTGGATAGCGGTAGTCAGCCCCAGCATTTT
TRBV4-1	NA	TRBJ1-6	TRBD1	CASSQETGWGWGPLHF	TGCGCCAGCAGCCAAGAGACAGGGTGGGGATGGGGTCCCCTCCACTTT
TRBV5-1	NA	TRBJ1-2	NA	CASSFGEYGYTF	TGCGCCAGCAGCTTCGGAGAGTATGGCTACACCTTC
TRBV7-9	NA	TRBJ1-2	TRBD1	CASSLTAGDRVVSGYTF	TGTGCCAGCAGCCTCACTGCCGGGGACAGGGTAGTAAGTGGCTACACCTTC
TRBV5-1	many	TRBJ1-4	NA	CASSLVRGTNEKLFF	TGCGCCAGCAGCTTGGTGCGGGGGACTAATGAAAAACTGTTTTTT
TRBV13	few	TRBJ2-7	NA	CASSLERREKGEQYF	TGTGCCAGCAGCTTAGAACGGAGGGAGAAGGGGGAGCAGTACTTC
TRBV6-1	few	TRBJ1-1	NA	CASSRAVDGMNTEAFF	TGTGCCAGCAGCCGCGCGGTCGATGGTATGAACACTGAAGCTTTCTTT
TRBV27	NA	TRBJ2-3	NA	CASSPRARETDTQYF	TGTGCCAGCAGTCCCCGCGCACGAGAAACAGATACGCAGTATTTT
TRBV5-1	many	TRBJ2-3	NA	CASSSGAPDARLAQYF	TGCGCCAGCAGCTCAGGGGCTCCCGATGCCCGATTGGCGCAGTATTTT
TRBV5-1	many	TRBJ2-3	TRBD1	CASSKGQGTDTQYF	TGCGCCAGCAGCAAGGGACAGGGCACAGATACGCAGTATTTT
TRBV20-1	NA	TRBJ2-5	NA	CSARGISKQETQYF	TGCAGTGCTAGGGGCATTTCGAAGCAAGAGACCCAGTACTTC
TRBV29-1	many	TRBJ2-3	TRBD2	CSVDPGTSGTDTQYF	TGCAGCGTTGACCCCGGGACTAGCGGCACAGATACGCAGTATTTT
TRBV27	few	TRBJ2-3	NA	CASSPRQLRSTDTQYF	TGTGCCAGCAGTCCCCGACAGCTTAGAAGCACAGATACGCAGTATTTT
TRBV25-1	NA	TRBJ1-5	NA	CASSEPGSGQPQHF	TGTGCCAGCAGTGAACCGGGGTCCGGACAGCCCCAGCATTTT
TRBV6-1	many	TRBJ1-6	NA	CASTSRGWNSPLHF	TGTGCCAGCACGTCCCGAGGGTGGAATTCACCCCTCCACTTT
TRBV7-2	NA	TRBJ2-3	TRBD2	CASSLLAGIIADTQYF	TGTGCCAGCAGCTTGCTAGCGGGGATTATCGCAGATACGCAGTATTTT
TRBV29-1	few	TRBJ1-1	NA	CSVEDLGPGTEAFF	TGCAGCGTTGAAGATCTGGGCCCGGGCACTGAAGCTTTCTTT
TRBV7-6	NA	TRBJ2-1	NA	CASSLAGQLANEQFF	TGTGCCAGCAGCTTAGCCGGACAGCTGGCCAATGAGCAGTTCTTC
TRBV15	NA	TRBJ2-7	NA	CATSRVLAPSYEQYF	TGTGCCACCAGTCGAGTCCTAGCGCCTTCCTACGAGCAGTACTTC
TRBV11-2	few	TRBJ1-3	NA	CASSLQGLVNTIYF	TGTGCCAGCAGCTTACAGGGATTAGTAAACACCATATATTTT
TRBV11-3	NA	TRBJ2-1	NA	CASSSRGGGWNEQFF	TGTGCCAGCAGCTCCAGGGGTGGGGGTTGGAATGAGCAGTTCTTC
TRBV29-1	many	TRBJ1-1	NA	CSVDYRQANDLKSEAFF	TGCAGCGTTGATTATAGACAGGCGAACGACCTGAAGTCTGAAGCTTTCTTT
TRBV6-5	many	TRBJ2-1	TRBD2	CASSYASGNNEQFF	TGTGCCAGCAGTTACGCTAGCGGGAACAATGAGCAGTTCTTC
TRBV29-1	few	TRBJ2-3	NA	CSPPRRADTQYF	TGCAGCCCGCCGCGCAGGGCAGATACGCAGTATTTT
TRBV7-9	many	TRBJ2-3	NA	CASSILEGGTDTQYF	TGTGCCAGCAGCATATTAGAGGGCGGCACAGATACGCAGTATTTT
TRBV11-2	few	TRBJ2-1	NA	CASSLAPGESYEQFF	TGTGCCAGCAGCTTAGCCCCGGGAGAGTCGTATGAGCAGTTCTTC
TRBV20-1	many	TRBJ1-5	NA	CSARVPNSNQPQHF	TGCAGTGCTAGGGTGCCCAATAGCAATCAGCCCCAGCATTTT
TRBV5-1	few	TRBJ2-6	TRBD2	CASSLDGGAGANVLTF	TGCGCCAGCAGCTTGGATGGGGGGGCTGGGGCCAACGTCCTGACTTTC
TRBV2	NA	TRBJ2-1	NA	CASRDKALTYNEQFF	TGTGCCAGCAGAGATAAGGCGCTCACCTACAATGAGCAGTTCTTC
TRBV7-9	NA	TRBJ2-6	NA	CASSLGRVSGANVLTF	TGTGCCAGCAGCTTAGGGAGAGTCTCTGGGGCCAACGTCCTGACTTTC
TRBV20-1	NA	TRBJ2-3	NA	CSARVGGSDTVTQYF	TGCAGTGCTCGGGTCGGGGGTAGCGACACGGTTACGCAGTATTTT
TRBV7-2	NA	TRBJ1-1	NA	CASSPIDPNTEAFF	TGTGCCAGCAGCCCCATCGACCCGAACACTGAAGCTTTCTTT
TRBV5-1	NA	TRBJ2-1	TRBD2	CASSLSGSLNEQFF	TGCGCCAGCAGTCTTAGCGGGAGTCTCAATGAGCAGTTCTTC
TRBV12-3/TRBV12-4	many	TRBJ2-2	NA	CASSFRATTNTGELFF	TGTGCCAGCAGTTTTAGGGCAACGACGAACACCGGGGAGCTGTTTTTT
TRBV12-3/TRBV12-4	few	TRBJ2-5	TRBD2	CASSTPTSGGQETQYF	TGTGCCAGCAGCACCCCGACTAGCGGGGGGCAAGAGACCCAGTACTTC
TRBV23-1	NA	TRBJ2-2	NA	CASSQSTGTTLSTGELFF	TGCGCCAGCAGTCAATCGACCGGGACAACGCTCTCTACCGGGGAGCTGTTTTTT
TRBV5-1	many	TRBJ2-2	TRBD2	CASSAVAGGAGELFF	TGCGCCAGCAGCGCCGTAGCGGGAGGTGCCGGGGAGCTGTTTTTT
TRBV5-1	many	TRBJ1-1	NA	CASSPPNGGMNTEAFF	TGCGCCAGCAGCCCACCGAACGGGGGTATGAACACTGAAGCTTTCTTT
TRBV20-1	few	TRBJ2-1	TRBD2	CSARDLERGVYNEQFF	TGCAGTGCTAGAGATCTCGAGCGGGGGGTCTACAATGAGCAGTTCTTC
TRBV20-1	many	TRBJ1-1	NA	CSAGGGRTEAFF	TGCAGTGCTGGAGGGGGTCGGACTGAAGCTTTCTTT